These 27 T cell receptor beta chains were all obtained from the same sample, sequenced in a study of glioma-infiltrating T cells after dendritic cell vaccination. Profiling relied on immunoSEQ multiplex PCR, and the TCRdb table lists in-frame clones only, not all of them. This sample has under 100,000 clones, with roughly 89% found just once. Sequenced here: blood, sampled before dendritic cell vaccination. The receptors stem from a human donor with glioblastoma.

This chain connects TRBV5-4 to TRBJ2-2; 8 positions agree with TRBD1. Germline lookup yields CDR1 SGHNT and CDR2 YYREEE (reference sequence). This CDR3 spans 16 amino acids. V was pared by 5 bases and J by 4 bases, with 10 bases of the junction left unmatched. CDR3 sequence: CASSHPGQAGTGELFF. DNA for the CDR3: TGTGCCAGCAGTCACCCGGGACAGGCCGGCACCGGGGAGCTGTTTTTT.

The chain has TRBV2 and TRBJ2-5, with 9 bases aligning to TRBD2. The CDR3 has 15 residues. CDR1 SNHLY and CDR2 FYNNEI come from the germline V gene. The ends lost 7 bases at V and 4 bases at J; junction bases unmatched: 10. CDR3 coding DNA: TGTGCCAGCACCTTACGGGGTAGCGGGGGAGAGACCCAGTACTTC. It translates to CASTLRGSGGETQYF. Based on the CDR3 plus reference TRBV2 and TRBJ2-5, the full variable domain is EPEVTQTPSHQVTQMGQEVILRCVPISNHLYFYWYRQILGQKVEFLVSFYNNEISEKSEIFDDQFSVERPDGSNFTLKIRSTKLEDSAMYFCASTLRGSGGETQYFGPGTRLLVL.

This rearrangement joins TRBV28 to TRBJ2-5; TRBD1 aligns across 11 bases. The J call could be wrong; TRBJ2-7 is a better fit for the DNA end. CDR3 length equals 14 residues. The germline V gene encodes CDR1 MDHEN and CDR2 SYDVKM. The CDR3 DNA follows: TGTGCCAGCAGTTCGGGACAGGGGGTCTACGAGCAGTACTTC. Protein: CASSSGQGVYEQYF.

The gene calls are TRBV5-4 and TRBJ2-7, with 11 bases lining up with TRBD2. Germline loops: CDR1 SGHNT, CDR2 YYREEE (reference sequence). The CDR3 has 15 residues. With 3 bases clipped from V and 1 base from J, the junction kept 3 bases outside the gene matches. In DNA, the CDR3 is TGTGCCAGCAGCTCCGGGACTAGCGGTTCCTACGAGCAGTACTTC. This gives the protein CASSSGTSGSYEQYF.

The V call is TRBV5-6, the J call TRBJ1-2; unclear D gene. V was clipped by 3 bases and J by 2 bases, with 14 bases between them. Germline CDR1 and CDR2: SGHDT and YYEEEE. This CDR3 is built from 15 residues. CDR3 region: CASSSLLDGNYGYTF. The CDR3, as DNA: TGTGCCAGCAGCTCCCTACTAGACGGAAACTATGGCTACACCTTC.

The chain carries TRBV9 and TRBJ2-1; perhaps TRBD2 as D (6 bases). The CDR3 has 16 amino acids. Germline V CDR1 and CDR2: SGDLS, YYNGEE. The CDR3 DNA is TGTGCAGCGCGGAGGGGTGTTTTCAGCTCCTACAATGAGCAGTTCTTC. Its translation: CAARRGVFSSYNEQFF.

This clone has just one count. The chain joins TRBV19 to TRBJ2-3; D gene uncertain. The length of the CDR3 is 16 residues. Germline assignment: CDR1 LNHDA and CDR2 SQIVND (reference sequence). Trimming stripped 0 bases from V and 2 bases from J, with 12 bases between. CDR3 region: CASSIDRGLNTDTQYF. As DNA, the CDR3 is TGTGCCAGTAGTATAGATCGTGGGCTGAACACAGATACGCAGTATTTT.

J is TRBJ2-1 and V is TRBV28, with a weak D call TRBD1 (6 bases). Germline CDR1 MDHEN, CDR2 SYDVKM. Trimming cost V 3 bases and J 1 base, with 19 bases left between them. The CDR3 spans 18 residues. The CDR3 coding sequence is TGTGCCAGCAGTTTTTGGTCCTCTCGGACAGCTTCCTACAATGAGCAGTTCTTC. This codes for CASSFWSSRTASYNEQFF.

The V call is TRBV11-2, the J call TRBJ1-6; 7 nucleotides line up with TRBD1. CDR3 length equals 15 residues. V lost 5 bases and J lost 10; bases outside the gene matches: 11. From germline, CDR1 is SGHAT and CDR2 FQNNGV. The CDR3 is CASSPGTARVSPLHF. In nucleotides, the CDR3 is TGTGCCAGCAGCCCGGGGACAGCGCGAGTCTCACCCCTCCACTTT.

V and J are TRBV5-4 and TRBJ1-1, with D maybe TRBD1 (5 bases). Germline values: CDR1 SGHNT, CDR2 YYREEE (reference sequence). V lost 4 bases and J 1 base, leaving 11 bases between the germline ends. This CDR3 region has 14 residues. CDR3 amino acids: CASSRLDRNTEAFF. As DNA, the CDR3 is TGTGCCAGCAGCAGACTAGACAGGAACACTGAAGCTTTCTTT.

The chain joins TRBV19 to TRBJ1-5; 7 nucleotides agree with TRBD1. Germline assignment: CDR1 LNHDA and CDR2 SQIVND (reference sequence). The CDR3 consists of 17 residues. The V and J ends lost 5 bases and 6 bases, in that order; junction bases with no gene match: 16. The CDR3 loop is CASSPFTGNRGGQPQHF. CDR3 nucleotide sequence: TGTGCCAGTAGTCCATTTACCGGTAACAGGGGTGGTCAGCCCCAGCATTTT.

The V gene is TRBV19, the J gene TRBJ2-1; D is undetermined. The CDR3 sequence is 12 residues long. The germline CDR1 and CDR2 sequences are LNHDA and SQIVND (reference sequence). V lost 4 bases and J 5 bases, leaving 6 bases between the germline ends. CDR3 DNA sequence: TGTGCCAGTAGTACCCGGGACAATGAGCAGTTCTTC. It is translated as CASSTRDNEQFF.

The V gene is TRBV30, the J gene TRBJ2-7, with a weak D call TRBD2 (6 bases). The CDR3 is 15 residues long. V lost 3 bases and J lost 2, with 17 bases in between. Per the germline V gene, CDR1 is GTSNPN and CDR2 is SVGIG (reference sequence). CDR3 sequence reads: CAWSLGASETYEQYF. The CDR3 DNA is TGTGCCTGGAGCCTAGGGGCTAGCGAAACCTACGAGCAGTACTTC.

This chain connects TRBV30 to TRBJ2-7; 7 nucleotides align to TRBD1. The germline CDR1 and CDR2 sequences are GTSNPN and SVGIG (reference sequence). The CDR3 loop spans 12 amino acids. The junction had 2 bases not matched to a gene; V was cut back by 4 bases and J by 2 bases. CDR3 sequence (DNA): TGTGCCTGGAACAGGGGTACCTACGAGCAGTACTTC. Its protein product is CAWNRGTYEQYF.

The chain joins TRBV28 to TRBJ2-5; 8 nucleotides match TRBD2. From germline, CDR1 is MDHEN and CDR2 SYDVKM. V shed 4 bases and J 4 bases; nucleotides not matched to a gene: 8. This CDR3 has 15 residues. The CDR3: CASSSQRENVETQYF. The DNA of the CDR3 is TGTGCCAGCAGTTCTCAGCGGGAGAATGTAGAGACCCAGTACTTC. The full variable domain, completed using reference TRBV28 and TRBJ2-5, is DVKVTQSSRYLVKRTGEKVFLECVQDMDHENMFWYRQDPGLGLRLIYFSYDVKMKEKGDIPEGYSVSREKKERFSLILESASTNQTSMYLCASSSQRENVETQYFGPGTRLLVL.

The chain combines TRBV6-5 with TRBJ2-1, with TRBD2 identical over 9 bases. V trimming: 6 bases; J trimming: 4 bases; junction bases outside the gene matches: 7. The V gene's germline CDR1 is MNHEY and CDR2 SVGAGI. The CDR3 has 15 amino acids. The CDR3 sequence is CASRLAGLPYNEQFF. CDR3 bases: TGTGCCAGCAGACTAGCGGGTCTACCATACAATGAGCAGTTCTTC.

The CDR3 here is CAIRETGGGGLNTEAFF. The CDR3 DNA sequence: TGTGCCATCAGGGAGACAGGGGGCGGGGGATTGAACACTGAAGCTTTCTTT. The V gene is TRBV10-3, the J gene TRBJ1-1; 10 bases are shared with TRBD1. J gave up 0 bases and V 6 bases, and 10 bases lay outside the gene matches. The germline gives CDR1 ENHRY, CDR2 SYGVKD. This CDR3 contains 17 residues.

For the CDR3, the DNA is TGTGCCAGCAGTCCTACTAGCGGGGGGGCCCATGAGCAGTTCTTC. It specifies CASSPTSGGAHEQFF. The J gene is TRBJ2-1, the V gene TRBV2; 13 bases match TRBD2. Germline V CDR1 and CDR2: SNHLY, FYNNEI. The CDR3 is made up of 15 amino acids. V lost 5 bases, J lost 8 bases, and 6 bases stayed unmatched.

The CDR3 loop is CASAPPGQQETQYF. As DNA, the CDR3 is TGTGCTAGTGCCCCACCGGGACAGCAAGAGACCCAGTACTTC. The genes are TRBV12-5 and TRBJ2-5, with TRBD1 matching 7 bases. This CDR3 has 14 residues. V shed 7 bases and J 2 bases; nucleotides not matched to a gene: 7. CDR1 and CDR2 from the germline V gene are LGHNT and FRNRAP.

The CDR3 coding sequence is TGTGCCAGCTCTCCGACCGGACTAGCGGGACCGAAGGGCGAGCAGTACTTC. This sequence encodes CASSPTGLAGPKGEQYF. The chain has TRBV18 and TRBJ2-7, with TRBD2 identical over 12 bases. Per germline, CDR1 KGHSH and CDR2 LQKENI. The V gene end was trimmed by 6 bases and the J gene end by 6 bases; junction bases not matched to a gene: 15. This CDR3 region has 17 residues.

V gene TRBV27 combines with J gene TRBJ1-1; 8 positions match TRBD1. Germline trimming cut 6 bases from V and 0 bases from J; bases unmatched to any gene: 3. The CDR3 loop spans 14 amino acids. Germline CDR1 reads MNHEY; CDR2 reads SMNVEV (reference sequence). The CDR3 is CASRIQGVNTEAFF. CDR3 DNA sequence: TGTGCCAGCAGGATACAGGGGGTGAACACTGAAGCTTTCTTT.

This clone was seen a few times. The sample carries other DNA sequences with the same CDR3. V is TRBV6-5 and J is TRBJ1-6, with D possibly TRBD1 on 5 matching bases. The CDR3 consists of 15 residues. Looked up from germline, CDR1 is MNHEY and CDR2 is SVGAGI. Trimming left V 0 bases short and J 7 bases short, with 10 bases between. In nucleotides, the CDR3 is TGTGCCAGCAGTTACTCCGGAGGGGAGAATTCACCCCTCCACTTT. Amino acids: CASSYSGGENSPLHF.

The genes are TRBV6-4 and TRBJ1-1; 8 bases fit TRBD1. Germline V lookup: CDR1 MRHNA, CDR2 SNTAGT. The trim removed 6 bases at V and 3 bases at J, leaving 3 bases unmatched. This CDR3 region has 13 residues. The CDR3: CASRLQGDTEAFF. In DNA, the CDR3 is TGTGCCAGCAGACTACAGGGGGACACTGAAGCTTTCTTT.

The chain is built from TRBV6-1 and TRBJ2-1; D call uncertain. CDR1 MNHNS and CDR2 SASEGT come from the germline V gene. This CDR3 has 14 residues. V was shortened by 6 bases and J by 6 bases, with 15 bases between the two germline ends. The CDR3 region is CASRYRLETNEQFF. CDR3 DNA: TGTGCCAGCAGGTATCGGCTAGAGACCAATGAGCAGTTCTTC.

This chain joins TRBV6-4 and TRBJ2-1; 9 positions agree with TRBD2. Germline V gene data show CDR1 as MRHNA and CDR2 as SNTAGT. The CDR3 spans 16 residues. Trimming removed 4 bases from V and 5 bases from J; junction bases left unmatched: 9. The CDR3 region is CASSVSSAGGHNEQFF. The CDR3 DNA follows: TGTGCCAGCAGTGTTTCCTCGGCGGGGGGGCACAATGAGCAGTTCTTC.

V is TRBV6-1 and J is TRBJ2-5; D is possibly TRBD1 (6 bases). The CDR3 runs to 14 residues. Germline CDR1 is MNHNS and CDR2 is SASEGT. Trimming removed 5 bases at V and 0 bases at J, with 10 bases between. The CDR3 bases are TGTGCCAGCAGTACCAGACAGGACCAAGAGACCCAGTACTTC. It specifies CASSTRQDQETQYF.

This clone was detected a few times. The V and J genes are TRBV2 and TRBJ2-7; 9 bases align to TRBD2. Germline loops: CDR1 SNHLY, CDR2 FYNNEI. V was pared by 6 bases and J by 6 bases, with 9 bases of the junction left unmatched. This CDR3 is 14 amino acids long. The CDR3 DNA follows: TGTGCCAGCAGGATATCTAGCGGGGCCGGCGAGCAGTACTTC. It codes for CASRISSGAGEQYF.